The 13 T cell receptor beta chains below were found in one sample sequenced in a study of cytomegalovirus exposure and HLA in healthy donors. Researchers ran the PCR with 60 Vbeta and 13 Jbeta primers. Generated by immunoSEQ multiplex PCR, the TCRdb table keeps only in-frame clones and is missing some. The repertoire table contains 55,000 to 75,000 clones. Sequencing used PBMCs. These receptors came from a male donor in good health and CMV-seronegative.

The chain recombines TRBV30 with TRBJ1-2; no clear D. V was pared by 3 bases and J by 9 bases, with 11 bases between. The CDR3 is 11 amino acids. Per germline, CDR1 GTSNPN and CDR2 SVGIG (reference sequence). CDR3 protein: CAWSPAASYTF. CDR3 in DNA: TGTGCCTGGAGCCCCGCCGCGAGCTACACCTTC.

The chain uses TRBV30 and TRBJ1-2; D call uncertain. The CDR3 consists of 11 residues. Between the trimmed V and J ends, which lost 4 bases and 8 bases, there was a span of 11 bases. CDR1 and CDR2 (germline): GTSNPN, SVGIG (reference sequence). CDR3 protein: CAWTLGGGYTF. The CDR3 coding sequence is TGTGCCTGGACCTTGGGAGGCGGCTACACCTTC. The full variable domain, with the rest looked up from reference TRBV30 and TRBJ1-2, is SQTIHQWPATLVQPVGSPLSLECTVEGTSNPNLYWYRQAAGRGLQLLFYSVGIGQISSEVPQNLSASRPQDRQFILSSKKLLLSDSGFYLCAWTLGGGYTFGSGTRLTVV.

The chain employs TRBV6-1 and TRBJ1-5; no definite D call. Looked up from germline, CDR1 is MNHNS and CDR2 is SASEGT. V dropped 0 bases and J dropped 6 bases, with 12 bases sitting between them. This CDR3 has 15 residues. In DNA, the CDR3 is TGTGCCAGCAGTGAAGCAAATTGGGGAGGTCAGCCCCAGCATTTT. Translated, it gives CASSEANWGGQPQHF.

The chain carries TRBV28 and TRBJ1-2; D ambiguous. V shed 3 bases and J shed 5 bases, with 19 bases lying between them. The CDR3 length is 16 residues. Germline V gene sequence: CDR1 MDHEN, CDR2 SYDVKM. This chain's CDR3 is CASSFPGIGRAYGYTF. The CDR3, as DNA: TGTGCCAGCAGTTTCCCCGGAATAGGGAGAGCTTATGGCTACACCTTC.

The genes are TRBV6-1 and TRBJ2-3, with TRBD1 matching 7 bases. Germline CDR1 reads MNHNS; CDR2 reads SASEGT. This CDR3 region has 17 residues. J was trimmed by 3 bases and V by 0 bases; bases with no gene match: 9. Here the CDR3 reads CASSEADRAFRTDTQYF. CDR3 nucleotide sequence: TGTGCCAGCAGTGAAGCTGACAGGGCGTTTCGGACAGATACGCAGTATTTT.

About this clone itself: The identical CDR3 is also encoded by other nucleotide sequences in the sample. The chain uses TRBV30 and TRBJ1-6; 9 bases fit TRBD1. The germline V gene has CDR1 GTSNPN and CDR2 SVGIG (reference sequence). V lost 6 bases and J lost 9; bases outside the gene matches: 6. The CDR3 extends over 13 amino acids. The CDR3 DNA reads TGTGCCTGCGAGGGACAGGGAGTTTCACCCCTCCACTTT. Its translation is CACEGQGVSPLHF.

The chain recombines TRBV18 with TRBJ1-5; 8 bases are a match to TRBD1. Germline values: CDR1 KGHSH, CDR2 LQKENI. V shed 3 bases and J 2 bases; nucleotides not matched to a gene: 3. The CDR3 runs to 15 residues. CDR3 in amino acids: CASSPDRGGNQPQHF. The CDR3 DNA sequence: TGTGCCAGCTCACCCGACAGGGGAGGCAATCAGCCCCAGCATTTT.

The DNA for the CDR3 is TGTGCCAGCAGCCAACCCCAGGGGGTTAGCTACACCTTC. Protein product: CASSQPQGVSYTF. The chain couples TRBV4-2 to TRBJ1-2; 7 bases line up with TRBD1. V was pared by 2 bases and J by 9 bases, with 6 bases of the junction left unmatched. The V gene's germline CDR1 is LGHNA and CDR2 YNFKEQ. This CDR3 region has 13 residues.

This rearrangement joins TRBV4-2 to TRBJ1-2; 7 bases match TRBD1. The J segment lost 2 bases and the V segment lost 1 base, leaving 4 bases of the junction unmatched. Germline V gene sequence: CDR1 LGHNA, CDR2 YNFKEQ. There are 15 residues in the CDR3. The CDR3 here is CASSQGQGDNYGYTF. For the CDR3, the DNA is TGTGCCAGCAGCCAAGGACAGGGAGACAACTATGGCTACACCTTC.

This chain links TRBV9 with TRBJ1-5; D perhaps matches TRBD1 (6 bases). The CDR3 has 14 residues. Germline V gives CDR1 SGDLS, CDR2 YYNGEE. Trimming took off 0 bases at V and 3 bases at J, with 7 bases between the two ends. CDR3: CASSVGQANQPQHF. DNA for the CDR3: TGTGCCAGCAGCGTAGGACAGGCCAATCAGCCCCAGCATTTT. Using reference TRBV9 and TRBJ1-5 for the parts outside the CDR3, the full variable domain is DSGVTQTPKHLITATGQRVTLRCSPRSGDLSVYWYQQSLDQGLQFLIQYYNGEERAKGNILERFSAQQFPDLHSELNLSSLELGDSALYFCASSVGQANQPQHFGDGTRLSIL.

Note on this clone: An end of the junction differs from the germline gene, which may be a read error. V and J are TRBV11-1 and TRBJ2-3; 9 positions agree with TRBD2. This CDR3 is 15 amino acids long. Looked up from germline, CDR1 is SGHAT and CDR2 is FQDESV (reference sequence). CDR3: CASGLLAGNPDKQYF. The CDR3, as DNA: TGTGCCAGCGGCCTCCTAGCGGGGAACCCAGATAAGCAGTATTTT.

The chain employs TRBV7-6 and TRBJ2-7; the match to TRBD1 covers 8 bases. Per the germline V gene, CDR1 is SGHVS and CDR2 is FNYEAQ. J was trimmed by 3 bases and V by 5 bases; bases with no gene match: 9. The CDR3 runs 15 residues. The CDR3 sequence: CASSAQTGVNYEQYF. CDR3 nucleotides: TGTGCCAGCAGCGCGCAGACAGGGGTAAACTACGAGCAGTACTTC.

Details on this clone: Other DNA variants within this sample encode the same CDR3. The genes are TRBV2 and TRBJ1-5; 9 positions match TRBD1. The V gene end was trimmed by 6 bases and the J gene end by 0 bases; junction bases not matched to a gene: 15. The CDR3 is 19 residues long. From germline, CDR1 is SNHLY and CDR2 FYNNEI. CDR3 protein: CASSPLRDRDAYSNQPQHF. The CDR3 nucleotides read TGTGCCAGCAGCCCCCTCCGGGACAGGGACGCATATAGCAATCAGCCCCAGCATTTT.